The clone carrying this T cell receptor (beta chain) was picked up many times. Patients with ophthalmopathy all had a Clinical Activity Score of at least 3, a NOSPECS grade of at least 4 and duration under 3 months. This sample was taken from a study of T cells in Graves' hyperthyroidism and ophthalmopathy. CDR1 is MNHEY, CDR2 SVGEGT, per germline. This CDR3 is built from 13 residues. Trimming left V 2 bases short and J 2 bases short, with 7 bases between. Using RNA transcripts as the source, TCR beta CDR3 regions were amplified. Using the HTBI primer set, a first-round RT-PCR was run on the TCR CDR3. From the multiplex PCR reads, TCRdb called clonotypes with MiXCR, one entry per CDR3 protein. The repertoire has roughly 500,000 distinct CDR3 sequences, about 15% of them found once; the top ten carry over 25%.

This clonotype was sampled from a woman in her thirties with Graves' ophthalmopathy. The chain carries TRBV6-2 or TRBV6-3 and TRBJ2-7, with unresolved D. Source material: blood. The CDR3 region is CASSYGRTYEQYF. CDR3 nucleotides: TGTGCCAGCAGTTACGGGCGGACCTACGAGCAGTACTTC.